The rows below give T cell receptor beta chains drawn from one sample of a study of early T cells in non-severe SARS-CoV-2 infection. TCRdb reanalysed the 5' RACE reads using MiXCR and keeps one entry per CDR3 protein. The sample includes about 64,000 distinct CDR3 sequences, around 12% of them seen just once. Specimen: whole blood. The receptors were sampled from an adult who was a healthcare worker with PCR-confirmed SARS-CoV-2 infection or an uninfected control (not recorded which). Each CDR3 is given with its conserved first and last residue. A D gene is named only where the DNA matches it firmly. Some rows mark clone size as missing; the rest say once, few, many or name a class of expanded clone.

j_gene: TRBJ1-5
v_gene: TRBV5-1
d_gene: NA
abundance: once
CDR3aa: CASSLAGPGGNQPQHF
CDR3nt: TGCGCCAGCAGCTTGGCGGGTCCAGGGGGCAATCAGCCCCAGCATTTT

j_gene: TRBJ2-5
v_gene: TRBV15
d_gene: NA
abundance: NA
CDR3aa: CATSRDQVGQETQYF
CDR3nt: TGTGCCACCAGCAGAGATCAAGTTGGACAAGAGACCCAGTACTTC

j_gene: TRBJ1-1
v_gene: TRBV30
d_gene: TRBD1
abundance: many
CDR3aa: CAWSILSTGAFF
CDR3nt: TGTGCCTGGAGTATTCTATCGACAGGGGCTTTCTTT

j_gene: TRBJ2-1
v_gene: TRBV12-3/TRBV12-4
d_gene: TRBD1
abundance: NA
CDR3aa: CASSLSGGFNEQFF
CDR3nt: TGTGCCAGCAGTTTGTCAGGGGGTTTTAATGAGCAGTTCTTC

j_gene: TRBJ2-2
v_gene: TRBV7-9
d_gene: NA
abundance: few
CDR3aa: CASSSWGVDTGELFF
CDR3nt: TGTGCCAGCAGTTCCTGGGGGGTAGACACCGGGGAGCTGTTTTTT

j_gene: TRBJ2-3
v_gene: TRBV20-1
d_gene: NA
abundance: NA
CDR3aa: CSARSTPGENTDTQYF
CDR3nt: TGCAGTGCTAGATCAACGCCGGGGGAAAACACAGATACGCAGTATTTT

j_gene: TRBJ2-4
v_gene: TRBV6-5
d_gene: NA
abundance: few
CDR3aa: CASSYDRAKNIQYF
CDR3nt: TGTGCCAGCAGTTACGACAGGGCCAAAAACATTCAGTACTTC

j_gene: TRBJ1-1
v_gene: TRBV10-2
d_gene: NA
abundance: NA
CDR3aa: CASSESRNTEAFF
CDR3nt: TGCGCCAGCAGTGAGTCCAGAAACACTGAAGCTTTCTTT

j_gene: TRBJ1-3
v_gene: TRBV6-5
d_gene: NA
abundance: many
CDR3aa: CASSYSSRSGNTIYF
CDR3nt: TGTGCCAGCAGTTACTCGAGTCGATCTGGAAACACCATATATTTT

j_gene: TRBJ1-2
v_gene: TRBV7-9
d_gene: NA
abundance: NA
CDR3aa: CASSSQQHGYTF
CDR3nt: TGTGCCAGCAGTTCGCAGCAACATGGCTACACCTTC

j_gene: TRBJ2-5
v_gene: TRBV6-5
d_gene: TRBD1
abundance: few
CDR3aa: CASSYWTGAQETQYF
CDR3nt: TGTGCCAGCAGTTACTGGACAGGGGCCCAAGAGACCCAGTACTTC

j_gene: TRBJ2-1
v_gene: TRBV7-2
d_gene: TRBD1
abundance: NA
CDR3aa: CASSLQLGGAYNEQFF
CDR3nt: TGTGCCAGCAGCTTACAGCTAGGGGGCGCCTACAATGAGCAGTTCTTC

j_gene: TRBJ2-3
v_gene: TRBV10-3
d_gene: TRBD2
abundance: NA
CDR3aa: CAISERSGGAADTQYF
CDR3nt: TGTGCCATCAGTGAAAGGAGCGGGGGGGCTGCAGATACGCAGTATTTT

j_gene: TRBJ2-2
v_gene: TRBV7-9
d_gene: NA
abundance: NA
CDR3aa: CASSLGFGELFF
CDR3nt: TGTGCCAGCAGCTTAGGTTTCGGGGAGCTGTTTTTT

j_gene: TRBJ2-2
v_gene: TRBV4-2
d_gene: TRBD2
abundance: NA
CDR3aa: CASCQQRGGDTGELFF
CDR3nt: TGTGCCAGCTGCCAACAGCGGGGGGGCGACACCGGGGAGCTGTTTTTT

j_gene: TRBJ2-7
v_gene: TRBV12-5
d_gene: NA
abundance: few
CDR3aa: CASGLIFQGLGEQYF
CDR3nt: TGTGCTAGTGGTTTGATCTTCCAGGGGCTCGGCGAGCAGTACTTC

j_gene: TRBJ1-2
v_gene: TRBV29-1
d_gene: NA
abundance: many
CDR3aa: CSVERVPQGFDGYTF
CDR3nt: TGCAGCGTTGAACGCGTTCCGCAGGGATTTGACGGCTACACCTTC

j_gene: TRBJ1-1
v_gene: TRBV10-1
d_gene: NA
abundance: NA
CDR3aa: CASSERRLNTEAFF
CDR3nt: TGCGCCAGCAGTGAGCGGCGATTGAACACTGAAGCTTTCTTT

j_gene: TRBJ2-2
v_gene: TRBV4-1
d_gene: TRBD1
abundance: NA
CDR3aa: CASSHTGGALVTGELFF
CDR3nt: TGCGCCAGCAGCCATACAGGGGGCGCGTTGGTCACCGGGGAGCTGTTTTTT

j_gene: TRBJ1-2
v_gene: TRBV5-8
d_gene: TRBD1
abundance: few
CDR3aa: CASSPPGTGYGYTF
CDR3nt: TGTGCCAGCAGCCCACCCGGGACAGGCTATGGCTACACCTTC

j_gene: TRBJ2-7
v_gene: TRBV28
d_gene: NA
abundance: NA
CDR3aa: CASSLTPVSYEQYF
CDR3nt: TGTGCCAGCAGTCTGACACCAGTCTCCTACGAGCAGTACTTC

j_gene: TRBJ2-1
v_gene: TRBV27
d_gene: TRBD1
abundance: few
CDR3aa: CASLGQGYNEQFF
CDR3nt: TGTGCCAGCCTGGGACAGGGATACAATGAGCAGTTCTTC

j_gene: TRBJ1-6
v_gene: TRBV2
d_gene: TRBD1
abundance: many
CDR3aa: CASSSRTGSSSPLHF
CDR3nt: TGTGCCAGCAGTTCTCGGACAGGGTCTAGTTCACCCCTCCACTTT

j_gene: TRBJ2-7
v_gene: TRBV5-1
d_gene: NA
abundance: few
CDR3aa: CASSAGTSAYEQYF
CDR3nt: TGCGCCAGCAGCGCCGGGACATCGGCCTACGAGCAGTACTTC

j_gene: TRBJ2-5
v_gene: TRBV6-1
d_gene: NA
abundance: NA
CDR3aa: CASSEGQGETQYF
CDR3nt: TGTGCCAGCAGTGAAGGGCAGGGAGAGACCCAGTACTTC

j_gene: TRBJ2-4
v_gene: TRBV12-3/TRBV12-4
d_gene: NA
abundance: NA
CDR3aa: CASSPGLMNIQYF
CDR3nt: TGTGCCAGCAGCCCGGGCCTTATGAACATTCAGTACTTC

j_gene: TRBJ1-1
v_gene: TRBV19
d_gene: NA
abundance: few
CDR3aa: CASTPSPRDLNTEAFF
CDR3nt: TGTGCCAGTACCCCCAGCCCCCGGGACTTAAACACTGAAGCTTTCTTT

j_gene: TRBJ2-2
v_gene: TRBV9
d_gene: TRBD1
abundance: NA
CDR3aa: CASSGQGAGELFF
CDR3nt: TGTGCCAGCAGCGGACAGGGGGCTGGGGAGCTGTTTTTT

j_gene: TRBJ2-7
v_gene: TRBV4-2
d_gene: TRBD1
abundance: NA
CDR3aa: CASSQDKAGTGTSQQYF
CDR3nt: TGTGCCAGCAGCCAAGATAAGGCTGGGACAGGGACTTCACAGCAGTACTTC

j_gene: TRBJ1-5
v_gene: TRBV2
d_gene: NA
abundance: NA
CDR3aa: CASSQSRNQPQHF
CDR3nt: TGTGCCAGCTCGCAGTCGCGGAATCAGCCCCAGCATTTT

j_gene: TRBJ2-7
v_gene: TRBV29-1
d_gene: NA
abundance: NA
CDR3aa: CSVAQGSHEQYF
CDR3nt: TGCAGCGTTGCACAGGGAAGCCACGAGCAGTACTTC

j_gene: TRBJ2-3
v_gene: TRBV5-1
d_gene: NA
abundance: NA
CDR3aa: CASSLGAEDTQYF
CDR3nt: TGCGCCAGCAGCTTGGGGGCTGAAGATACGCAGTATTTT

j_gene: TRBJ2-7
v_gene: TRBV7-2
d_gene: NA
abundance: NA
CDR3aa: CASSLASGHSYEQYF
CDR3nt: TGTGCCAGCAGCTTAGCATCGGGACACTCCTACGAGCAGTACTTC

j_gene: TRBJ2-7
v_gene: TRBV14
d_gene: NA
abundance: few
CDR3aa: CASSQGTTYEQYF
CDR3nt: TGTGCCAGCAGCCAAGGAACTACCTACGAGCAGTACTTC

j_gene: TRBJ2-2
v_gene: TRBV12-5
d_gene: NA
abundance: NA
CDR3aa: CASGGDTARIRGTGELFF
CDR3nt: TGTGCTAGTGGGGGGGACACCGCGAGGATTAGGGGCACCGGGGAGCTGTTTTTT

j_gene: TRBJ2-2
v_gene: TRBV3-1
d_gene: TRBD2
abundance: few
CDR3aa: CASRPGGVMNTGELFF
CDR3nt: TGTGCCAGCAGACCCGGGGGGGTTATGAACACCGGGGAGCTGTTTTTT

j_gene: TRBJ1-1
v_gene: TRBV9
d_gene: TRBD1
abundance: once
CDR3aa: CASSATILTGSGDTEAFF
CDR3nt: TGTGCCAGCAGCGCGACCATCCTGACAGGGTCGGGAGACACTGAAGCTTTCTTT

j_gene: TRBJ2-3
v_gene: TRBV19
d_gene: NA
abundance: many
CDR3aa: CASSPGHTQYF
CDR3nt: TGTGCCAGTAGTCCGGGACATACGCAGTATTTT

j_gene: TRBJ2-5
v_gene: TRBV5-1
d_gene: TRBD2
abundance: many
CDR3aa: CASSSLAGSNQETQYF
CDR3nt: TGCGCCAGCAGCTCACTAGCGGGGAGTAACCAAGAGACCCAGTACTTC

j_gene: TRBJ1-6
v_gene: TRBV6-5
d_gene: TRBD1
abundance: few
CDR3aa: CASKKGALGNSPLHF
CDR3nt: TGTGCCAGCAAGAAGGGGGCGCTTGGTAATTCACCCCTCCACTTT

j_gene: TRBJ2-7
v_gene: TRBV2
d_gene: TRBD1
abundance: NA
CDR3aa: CASRAPTGGTYEQYF
CDR3nt: TGTGCCAGCAGAGCGCCGACAGGGGGTACCTACGAGCAGTACTTC

j_gene: TRBJ1-2
v_gene: TRBV12-3/TRBV12-4
d_gene: NA
abundance: once
CDR3aa: CASVSAPNYGYTF
CDR3nt: TGTGCCAGCGTCAGCGCCCCTAACTATGGCTACACCTTC

j_gene: TRBJ2-1
v_gene: TRBV7-6
d_gene: TRBD2
abundance: many
CDR3aa: CASSQSGGHEQFF
CDR3nt: TGTGCCAGCAGCCAGAGCGGGGGACATGAGCAGTTCTTC

j_gene: TRBJ2-7
v_gene: TRBV5-1
d_gene: NA
abundance: few
CDR3aa: CASSLERASYEQYF
CDR3nt: TGCGCCAGCAGCTTGGAACGGGCCTCCTACGAGCAGTACTTC

j_gene: TRBJ2-7
v_gene: TRBV5-1
d_gene: NA
abundance: few
CDR3aa: CASSLVWGVDYEQYF
CDR3nt: TGCGCCAGCAGCTTGGTTTGGGGTGTGGACTACGAGCAGTACTTC

j_gene: TRBJ1-2
v_gene: TRBV10-2
d_gene: TRBD1
abundance: medium-sized
CDR3aa: CASSESRQGLGYTF
CDR3nt: TGCGCCAGCAGTGAGTCGAGACAGGGGCTTGGCTACACCTTC